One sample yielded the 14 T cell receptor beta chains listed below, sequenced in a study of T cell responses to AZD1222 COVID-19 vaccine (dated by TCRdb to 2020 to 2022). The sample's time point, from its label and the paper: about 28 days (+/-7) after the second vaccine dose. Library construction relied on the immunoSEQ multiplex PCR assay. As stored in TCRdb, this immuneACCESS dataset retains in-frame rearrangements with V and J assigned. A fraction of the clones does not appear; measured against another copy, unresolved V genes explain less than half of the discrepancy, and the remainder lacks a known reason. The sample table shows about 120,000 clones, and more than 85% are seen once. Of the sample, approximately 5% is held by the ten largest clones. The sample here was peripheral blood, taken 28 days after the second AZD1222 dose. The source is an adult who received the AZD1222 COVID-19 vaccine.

The CDR3 is CASSYSGAFGEQYF. In DNA, the CDR3 is TGTGCCAGCAGTTACTCGGGGGCCTTCGGGGAGCAGTACTTC. J is TRBJ2-7 and V is TRBV6-5, with D possibly being TRBD1 (6 bases). The V end lost 0 bases, the J end lost 7 bases, and 13 bases lay between the germline ends. CDR1 and CDR2 (germline): MNHEY, SVGAGI. CDR3 length: 14 residues.

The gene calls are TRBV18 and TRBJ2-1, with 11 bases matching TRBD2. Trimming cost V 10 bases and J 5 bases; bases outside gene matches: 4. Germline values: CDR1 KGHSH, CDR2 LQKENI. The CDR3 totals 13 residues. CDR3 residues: CATVAGGNNEQFF. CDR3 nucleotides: TGTGCCACCGTAGCGGGGGGGAACAATGAGCAGTTCTTC.

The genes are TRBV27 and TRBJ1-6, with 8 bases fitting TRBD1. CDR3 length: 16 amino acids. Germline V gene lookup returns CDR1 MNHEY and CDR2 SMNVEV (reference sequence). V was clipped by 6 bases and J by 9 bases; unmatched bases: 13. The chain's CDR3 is CASSFLTGELGSPLHF. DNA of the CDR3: TGTGCCAGCAGCTTCCTGACAGGGGAATTGGGTTCACCCCTCCACTTT.

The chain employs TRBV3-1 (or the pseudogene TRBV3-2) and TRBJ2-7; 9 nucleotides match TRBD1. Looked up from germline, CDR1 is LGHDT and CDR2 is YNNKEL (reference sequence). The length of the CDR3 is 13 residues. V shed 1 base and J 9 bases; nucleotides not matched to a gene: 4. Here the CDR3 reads CASSQVGGQGQYF. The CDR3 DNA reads TGTGCCAGCAGCCAAGTAGGGGGACAGGGGCAGTACTTC.

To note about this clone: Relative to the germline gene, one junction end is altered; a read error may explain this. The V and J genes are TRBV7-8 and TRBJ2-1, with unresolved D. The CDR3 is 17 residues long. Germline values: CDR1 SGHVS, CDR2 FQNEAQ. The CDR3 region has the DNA TGTGCCAGCAGCTTAACGGCTCGAGCGACCTCCTACAATGAGCTGTTCTTC. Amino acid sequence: CASSLTARATSYNELFF.

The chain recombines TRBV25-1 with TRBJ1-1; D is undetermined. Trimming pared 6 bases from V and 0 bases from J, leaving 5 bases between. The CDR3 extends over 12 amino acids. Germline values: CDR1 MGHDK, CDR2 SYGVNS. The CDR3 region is CASREVNTEAFF. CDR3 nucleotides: TGTGCCAGCAGGGAAGTGAACACTGAAGCTTTCTTT.

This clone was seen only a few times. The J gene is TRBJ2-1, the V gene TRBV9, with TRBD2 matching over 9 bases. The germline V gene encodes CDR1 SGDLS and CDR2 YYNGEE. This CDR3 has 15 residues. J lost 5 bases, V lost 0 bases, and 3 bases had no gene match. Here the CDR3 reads CASSVVSSGDNEQFF. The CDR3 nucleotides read TGTGCCAGCAGCGTAGTATCTAGCGGGGACAATGAGCAGTTCTTC.

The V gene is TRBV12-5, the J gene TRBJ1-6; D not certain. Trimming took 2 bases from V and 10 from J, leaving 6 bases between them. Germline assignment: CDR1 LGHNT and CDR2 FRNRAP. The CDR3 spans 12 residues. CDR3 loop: CASGLIDSPLHF. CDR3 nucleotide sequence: TGTGCTAGTGGTTTGATTGACTCACCCCTCCACTTT.

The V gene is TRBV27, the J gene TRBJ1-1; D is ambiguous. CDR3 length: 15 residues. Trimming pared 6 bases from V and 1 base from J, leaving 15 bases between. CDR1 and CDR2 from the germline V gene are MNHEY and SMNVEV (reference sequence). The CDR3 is CASSEASTPNTEAFF. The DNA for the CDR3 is TGTGCCAGCAGCGAGGCCTCCACCCCGAACACTGAAGCTTTCTTT.

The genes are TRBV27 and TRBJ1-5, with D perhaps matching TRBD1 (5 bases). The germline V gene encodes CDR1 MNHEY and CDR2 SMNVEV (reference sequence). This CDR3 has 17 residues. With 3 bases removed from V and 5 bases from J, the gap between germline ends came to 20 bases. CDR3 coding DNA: TGTGCCAGCAGTTTCGGGGCAGGAGGGCGGCGAGATCAGCCCCAGCATTTT. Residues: CASSFGAGGRRDQPQHF.

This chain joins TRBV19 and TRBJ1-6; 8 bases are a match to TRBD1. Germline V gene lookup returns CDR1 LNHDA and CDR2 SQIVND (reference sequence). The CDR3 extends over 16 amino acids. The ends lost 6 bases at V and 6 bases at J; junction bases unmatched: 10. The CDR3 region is CASRGTGHLFNSPLHF. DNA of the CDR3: TGTGCCAGTAGGGGGACAGGCCACCTTTTTAATTCACCCCTCCACTTT.

The CDR3 DNA reads as TGTGCCAGCAGTGGTGGACAGGGGGCTCCTCTTGGAAACACCATATATTTT. Its protein is CASSGGQGAPLGNTIYF. The rearrangement links TRBV6-4 to TRBJ1-3; 11 positions agree with TRBD1. CDR1 is MRHNA and CDR2 is SNTAGT in the germline V gene. The CDR3 sequence is 17 residues long. V was pared by 4 bases and J by 3 bases, with 8 bases of the junction left unmatched.

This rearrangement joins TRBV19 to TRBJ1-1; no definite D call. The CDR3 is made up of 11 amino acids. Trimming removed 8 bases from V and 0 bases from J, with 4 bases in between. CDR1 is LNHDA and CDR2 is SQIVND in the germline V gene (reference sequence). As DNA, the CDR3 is TGTGCCAGTGGGATGAACACTGAAGCTTTCTTT. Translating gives CASGMNTEAFF.

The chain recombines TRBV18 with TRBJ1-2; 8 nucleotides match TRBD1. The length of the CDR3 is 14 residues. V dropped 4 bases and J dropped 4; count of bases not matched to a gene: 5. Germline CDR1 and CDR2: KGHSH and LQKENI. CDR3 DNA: TGTGCCAGCTCACAAGACAGGGGCCCCTATGGCTACACCTTC. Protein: CASSQDRGPYGYTF.